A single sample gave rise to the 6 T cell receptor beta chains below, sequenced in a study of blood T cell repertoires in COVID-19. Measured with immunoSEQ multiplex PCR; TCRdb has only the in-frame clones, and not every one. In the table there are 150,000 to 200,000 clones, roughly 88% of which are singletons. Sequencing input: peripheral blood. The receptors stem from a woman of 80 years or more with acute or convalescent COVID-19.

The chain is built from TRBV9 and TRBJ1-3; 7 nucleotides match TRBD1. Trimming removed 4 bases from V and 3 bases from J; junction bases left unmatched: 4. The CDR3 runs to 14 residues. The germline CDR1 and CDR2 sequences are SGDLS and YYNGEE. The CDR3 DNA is TGTGCCAGCAGCCCGACAGGGTATGGAAACACCATATATTTT. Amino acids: CASSPTGYGNTIYF.

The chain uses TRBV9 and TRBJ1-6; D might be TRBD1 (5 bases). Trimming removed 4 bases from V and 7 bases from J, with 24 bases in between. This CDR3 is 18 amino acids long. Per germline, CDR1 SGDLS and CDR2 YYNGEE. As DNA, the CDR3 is TGTGCCAGCAGCCCGGAGGGGATTGGCCAGATAAACAATTCACCCCTCCACTTT. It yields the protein CASSPEGIGQINNSPLHF. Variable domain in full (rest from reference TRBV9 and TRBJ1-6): DSGVTQTPKHLITATGQRVTLRCSPRSGDLSVYWYQQSLDQGLQFLIQYYNGEERAKGNILERFSAQQFPDLHSELNLSSLELGDSALYFCASSPEGIGQINNSPLHFGNGTRLTVT.

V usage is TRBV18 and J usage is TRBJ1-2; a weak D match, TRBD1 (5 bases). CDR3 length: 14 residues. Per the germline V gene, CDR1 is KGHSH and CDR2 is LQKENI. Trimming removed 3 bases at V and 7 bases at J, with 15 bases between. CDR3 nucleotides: TGTGCCAGCTCACCTGTTCAAGGGACTGGTGGCTACACCTTC. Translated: CASSPVQGTGGYTF.

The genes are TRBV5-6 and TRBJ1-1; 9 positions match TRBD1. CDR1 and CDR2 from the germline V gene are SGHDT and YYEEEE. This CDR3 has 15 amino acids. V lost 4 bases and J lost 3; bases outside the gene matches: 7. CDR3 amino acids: CASSEDRGRDTEAFF. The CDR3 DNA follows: TGTGCCAGCAGCGAGGACAGGGGAAGGGACACTGAAGCTTTCTTT.

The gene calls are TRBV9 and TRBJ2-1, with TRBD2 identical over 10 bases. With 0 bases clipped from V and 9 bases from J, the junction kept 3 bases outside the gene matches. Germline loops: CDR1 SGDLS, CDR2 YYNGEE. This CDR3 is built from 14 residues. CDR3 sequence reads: CASSVGASGGEQFF. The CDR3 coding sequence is TGTGCCAGCAGCGTAGGTGCTAGCGGGGGTGAGCAGTTCTTC.

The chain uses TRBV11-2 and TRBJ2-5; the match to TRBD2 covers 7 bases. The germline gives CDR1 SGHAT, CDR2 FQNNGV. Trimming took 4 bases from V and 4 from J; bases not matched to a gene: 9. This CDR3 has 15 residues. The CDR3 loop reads CASSSRSGEVETQYF. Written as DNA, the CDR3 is TGTGCCAGCAGCTCGAGAAGCGGGGAGGTAGAGACCCAGTACTTC.